The 2 T cell receptor beta chains in this list originate from one sample, sequenced in a study of cytomegalovirus exposure and HLA in healthy donors. This PCR relied on a set of 60 Vbeta primers and 13 Jbeta primers. Some clones are missing from TCRdb's copy, which holds only in-frame ones; the method was immunoSEQ multiplex PCR. Of approximately 200,000 clones in the sample, about 80% were seen once. Sequencing was carried out using PBMCs. The receptors here all came from a young man in good health and CMV-seronegative.

V gene TRBV30 combines with J gene TRBJ2-2, with TRBD1 matching over 7 bases. Trimming took 5 bases from V and 6 from J; bases not matched to a gene: 3. Germline V gives CDR1 GTSNPN, CDR2 SVGIG (reference sequence). The CDR3 extends over 12 amino acids. The CDR3 bases are TGTGCCTGGGCGAGGGGGCCCGGGGAGCTGTTTTTT. It encodes CAWARGPGELFF.

V usage is TRBV28 and J usage is TRBJ2-7; 15 bases match TRBD2. The J segment lost 9 bases and the V segment lost 6 bases, leaving 18 bases of the junction unmatched. Germline V gene data show CDR1 as MDHEN and CDR2 as SYDVKM. There are 18 residues in the CDR3. The chain's CDR3 is CASSPWTSGRARRFGQYF. The CDR3 DNA sequence: TGTGCCAGCAGCCCCTGGACTAGCGGGAGGGCCCGGAGGTTCGGGCAGTACTTC.